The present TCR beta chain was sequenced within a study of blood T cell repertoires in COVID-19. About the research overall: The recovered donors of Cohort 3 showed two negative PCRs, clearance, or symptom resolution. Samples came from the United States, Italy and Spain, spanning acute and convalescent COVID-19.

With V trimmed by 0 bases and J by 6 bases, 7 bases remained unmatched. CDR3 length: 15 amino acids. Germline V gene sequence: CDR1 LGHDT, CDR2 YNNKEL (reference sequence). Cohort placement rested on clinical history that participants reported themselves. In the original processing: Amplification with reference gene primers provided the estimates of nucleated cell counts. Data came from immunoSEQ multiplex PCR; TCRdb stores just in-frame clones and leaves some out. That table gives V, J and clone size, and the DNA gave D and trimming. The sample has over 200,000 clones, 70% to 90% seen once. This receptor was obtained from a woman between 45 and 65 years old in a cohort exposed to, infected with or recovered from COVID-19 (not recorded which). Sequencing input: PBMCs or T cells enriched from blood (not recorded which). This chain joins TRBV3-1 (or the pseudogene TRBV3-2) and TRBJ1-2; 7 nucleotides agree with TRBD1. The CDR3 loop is CASSQEERTGDGYTF. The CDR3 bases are TGTGCCAGCAGCCAAGAAGAAAGAACAGGGGATGGCTACACCTTC.